A single TCR beta chain is shown here with its context. Its antigen specificity is not known. Base qualities are not at hand, and no much larger clone is one base apart. Receptor libraries were prepared by the immunoSEQ multiplex PCR assay. RNA was extracted from all samples and reverse transcribed into cDNA as template for TCR sequencing. First-strand cDNA was synthesized with SuperScript III using a 2:1 mix of oligo-dT and random hexamers. A synthetic immune receptor repertoire was used to measure amplification bias, and any remaining bias was corrected computationally. On the study's bioinformatics: Raw reads were preprocessed for error removal, and CDR3 was defined according to IMGT conventions as running from the conserved cysteine to phenylalanine. Clonality was computed as 1 minus the Shannon entropy, with the entropy normalized by log2 of the number of productive unique TCRs. Whether each scalp clone was CD4 or CD8 was inferred by checking scalp TCRbeta sequences against the CD4 and CD8 repertoires from sorted blood. The immuneACCESS repertoire file appears here via TCRdb, limited to in-frame rearrangements. These files lack a portion of the clones; in checked studies, under half of the deficit traces to unresolved V genes, and the cause of the others is not known. The D gene and trimming were derived from the DNA, and the V and J assignments and clone size from that table. Across this sample there are approximately 200,000 clones, with about three fifths seen only once. Around 0.69% of the sample belongs to the ten largest clones.

The junction carries 8 bases between V and J, which are trimmed by 1 base and 10 bases respectively. CDR1 and CDR2 are drawn from the germline V gene: SGHVS, FQNEAQ. The CDR3, cysteine through phenylalanine, is 12 amino acids long. Of the read, only the CDR3 DNA is kept; its 36 bases are in frame from base 1. The data derive from a study of CD8+ T cells in alopecia areata (dated by TCRdb to 2017 to 2018). Background on the whole study: Treated patients were enrolled in an open-label pilot trial of oral tofacitinib at 5 to 10 mg twice daily for moderate-to-severe alopecia areata. Tofacitinib was administered for 6 to 18 months, and 6 months of follow-up off drug were then conducted to assess delayed response and recurrence. In treated patients, disease severity was measured using the SALT score, which gives the percentage of scalp surface area affected. The study used high-throughput TCRbeta sequencing to examine T cell clonal expansion in alopecia areata, in both the C3H/HeJ mouse model and human patients. Human TCRbeta sequencing covered scalp tissue and sorted CD4+ and CD8+ peripheral blood T cells from patchy and totalis/universalis alopecia areata patients and healthy controls. Patients on tofacitinib were biopsied at baseline and after 4 and 24 weeks of treatment, and several of the patients also had a later scalp biopsy. Clonality in the scalp was compared among normal scalp (n=4), patchy alopecia areata scalp (n=8), and alopecia totalis/universalis scalp (n=8). RNA came from the PAXgene miRNA kit for fixed scalp, the miRNeasy kit for PBMCs, and the RNeasy kit for mouse skin. immunoSEQ multiplex PCR using 35 Vbeta forward primers and 13 Jbeta reverse primers was used to amplify TCRbeta CDR3 regions. Points the paper makes about the study in general: Higher clonality and more expanded CD8+ clones were observed in lesional scalp than in normal scalp, particularly in alopecia totalis/universalis, a finding suggestive of antigenic drive. Because the treated cohort was small and had only one nonresponder, larger studies are needed to examine links between baseline CD8+ expansion and response. Tofacitinib significantly lowered scalp clonality and the number of expanded CD8+ clones among the top 100 scalp clones. Many expanded lesional clones persisted in scalp and blood during tofacitinib treatment, which may partly explain relapse after stopping treatment. Scalp TCR repertoire analysis is complicated because resident alphabeta T cells in normal human skin are also sequenced, whereas mouse skin is dominated by gammadelta T cells. Shared TCR sequences between patients were less evident than in mice, which may be partly attributable to HLA diversity in the patient population.

Per the publication, the time point label means: around 28 days on oral tofacitinib. Interpreted using the paper, the treatment or condition label stands for: oral pan-JAK inhibitor, 5-10 mg twice daily. Peripheral blood and lesional scalp punch biopsies were obtained from patients with alopecia areata. PBMCs were separated by density centrifugation and stained for CD3, CD4 and CD8, after which CD4+ and CD8+ T cells were sorted on a FACSAria. The TCR comes from a human donor with alopecia areata. Recombination connected TRBV7-8 to TRBJ2-1; TRBD2 is possibly the D segment (5 matching bases). Source: CD4+ T cells sorted from blood, taken at week 4, from a patient treated with tofacitinib. The CDR3 protein is CASSLVTGEQFF. The DNA is as follows: TGTGCCAGCAGCTTAGTTACGGGGGAGCAGTTCTTC.